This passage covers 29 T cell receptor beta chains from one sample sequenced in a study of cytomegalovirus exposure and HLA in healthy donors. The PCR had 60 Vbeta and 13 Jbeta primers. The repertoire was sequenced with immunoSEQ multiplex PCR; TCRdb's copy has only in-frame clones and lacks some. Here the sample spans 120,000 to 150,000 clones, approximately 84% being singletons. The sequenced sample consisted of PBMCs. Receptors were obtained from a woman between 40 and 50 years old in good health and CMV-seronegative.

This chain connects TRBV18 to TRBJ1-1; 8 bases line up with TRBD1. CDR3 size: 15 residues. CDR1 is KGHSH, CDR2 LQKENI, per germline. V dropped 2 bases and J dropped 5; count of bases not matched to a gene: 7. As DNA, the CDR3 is TGTGCCAGCTCACCAAGGGCAGGGGGCGCGACTGAAGCTTTCTTT. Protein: CASSPRAGGATEAFF.

The chain's CDR3 is CSVGKGLAGGLDTQYF. CDR3 DNA sequence: TGCAGCGTCGGAAAGGGCCTAGCGGGAGGGTTAGATACGCAGTATTTT. The chain uses TRBV29-1 and TRBJ2-3, with 12 bases aligning to TRBD2. Per germline, CDR1 SQVTM and CDR2 ANQGSEA. With 6 bases clipped from V and 5 bases from J, the junction kept 12 bases outside the gene matches. CDR3 size: 16 residues.

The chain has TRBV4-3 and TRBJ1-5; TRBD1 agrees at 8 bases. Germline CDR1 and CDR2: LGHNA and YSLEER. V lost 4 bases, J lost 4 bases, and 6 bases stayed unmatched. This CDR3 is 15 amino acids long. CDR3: CASSLNRGNNQPQHF. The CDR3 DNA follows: TGCGCCAGCAGCCTAAACAGGGGGAATAATCAGCCCCAGCATTTT.

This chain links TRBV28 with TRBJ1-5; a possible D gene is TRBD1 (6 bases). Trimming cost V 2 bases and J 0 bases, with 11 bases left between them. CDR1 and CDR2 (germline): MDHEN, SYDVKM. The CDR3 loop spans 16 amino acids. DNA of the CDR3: TGTGCCAGCAGTTTAGGGACACTTTATAGCAATCAGCCCCAGCATTTT. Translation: CASSLGTLYSNQPQHF.

The CDR3 region has the DNA TGTGCCAGCAGGCTCGGGGCTAGCGGTAATTACGAGCAGTACTTC. Its translation: CASRLGASGNYEQYF. This chain connects TRBV28 to TRBJ2-7; 7 bases are shared with TRBD2. CDR1 is MDHEN, CDR2 SYDVKM, per germline. The ends lost 6 bases at V and 4 bases at J; junction bases unmatched: 12. The CDR3 is made up of 15 amino acids.

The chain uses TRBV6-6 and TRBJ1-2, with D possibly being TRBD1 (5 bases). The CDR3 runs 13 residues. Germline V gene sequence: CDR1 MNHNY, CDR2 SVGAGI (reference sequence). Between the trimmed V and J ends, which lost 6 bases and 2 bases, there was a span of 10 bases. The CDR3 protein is CASSPRQNYGYTF. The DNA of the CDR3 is TGTGCCAGCAGCCCCCGACAGAACTATGGCTACACCTTC.

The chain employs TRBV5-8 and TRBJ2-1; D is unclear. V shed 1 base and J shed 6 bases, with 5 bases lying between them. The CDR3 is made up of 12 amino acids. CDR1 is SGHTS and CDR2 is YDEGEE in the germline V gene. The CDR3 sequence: CASSLWPNEQFF. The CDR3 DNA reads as TGTGCCAGCAGCTTGTGGCCCAATGAGCAGTTCTTC.

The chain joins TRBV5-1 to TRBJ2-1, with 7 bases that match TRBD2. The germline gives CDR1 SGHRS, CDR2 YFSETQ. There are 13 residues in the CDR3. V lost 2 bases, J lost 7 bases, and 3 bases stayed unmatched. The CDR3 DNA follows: TGCGCCAGCAGCTTTGGACTAGGAAATGAGCAGTTCTTC. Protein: CASSFGLGNEQFF.

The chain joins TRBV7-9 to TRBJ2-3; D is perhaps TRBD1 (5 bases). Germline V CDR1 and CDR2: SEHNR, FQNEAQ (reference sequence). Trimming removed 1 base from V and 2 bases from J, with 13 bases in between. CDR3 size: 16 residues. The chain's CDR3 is CASSLGGEEVTDTQYF. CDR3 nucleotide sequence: TGTGCCAGCAGCTTAGGGGGCGAGGAAGTCACAGATACGCAGTATTTT.

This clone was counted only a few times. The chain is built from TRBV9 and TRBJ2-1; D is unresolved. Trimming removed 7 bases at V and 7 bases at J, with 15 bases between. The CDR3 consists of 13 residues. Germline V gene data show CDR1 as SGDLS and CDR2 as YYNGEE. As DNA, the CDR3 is TGTGCCAGCGGGCCTTCTCGAGAGAATGAGCAGTTCTTC. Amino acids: CASGPSRENEQFF.

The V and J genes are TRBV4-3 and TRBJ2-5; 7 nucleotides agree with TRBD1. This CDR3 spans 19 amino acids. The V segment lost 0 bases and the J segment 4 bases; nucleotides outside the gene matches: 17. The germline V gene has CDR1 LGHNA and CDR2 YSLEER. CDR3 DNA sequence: TGCGCCAGCAGCCAAGAATGGACAGGAGAAGTGGCAGGGGGAGAGACCCAGTACTTC. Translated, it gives CASSQEWTGEVAGGETQYF.

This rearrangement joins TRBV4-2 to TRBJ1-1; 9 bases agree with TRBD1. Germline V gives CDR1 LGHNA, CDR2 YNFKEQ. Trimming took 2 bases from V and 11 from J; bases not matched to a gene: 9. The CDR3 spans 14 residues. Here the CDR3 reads CASSQTGQGLEAFF. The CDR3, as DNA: TGTGCCAGCAGCCAAACGGGACAGGGATTGGAGGCTTTCTTT.

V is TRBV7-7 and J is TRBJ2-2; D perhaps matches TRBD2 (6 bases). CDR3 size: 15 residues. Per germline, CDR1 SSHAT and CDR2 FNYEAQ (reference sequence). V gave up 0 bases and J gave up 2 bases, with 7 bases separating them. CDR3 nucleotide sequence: TGTGCCAGCAGCTTAGCGGGGGGAAACACCGGGGAGCTGTTTTTT. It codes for CASSLAGGNTGELFF.

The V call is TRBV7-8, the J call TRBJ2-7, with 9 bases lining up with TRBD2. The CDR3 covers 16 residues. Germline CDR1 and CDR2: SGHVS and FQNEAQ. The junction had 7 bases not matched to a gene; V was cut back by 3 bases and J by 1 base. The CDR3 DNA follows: TGTGCCAGCAGCTTCTCTGGCGGGAGGGATTCCTACGAGCAGTACTTC. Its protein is CASSFSGGRDSYEQYF.

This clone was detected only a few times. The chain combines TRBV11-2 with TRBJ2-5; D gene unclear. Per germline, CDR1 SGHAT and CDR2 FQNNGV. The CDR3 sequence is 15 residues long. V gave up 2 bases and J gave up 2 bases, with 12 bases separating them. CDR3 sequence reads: CASSLMVGAQETQYF. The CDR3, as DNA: TGTGCCAGCAGCTTAATGGTCGGAGCTCAAGAGACCCAGTACTTC.

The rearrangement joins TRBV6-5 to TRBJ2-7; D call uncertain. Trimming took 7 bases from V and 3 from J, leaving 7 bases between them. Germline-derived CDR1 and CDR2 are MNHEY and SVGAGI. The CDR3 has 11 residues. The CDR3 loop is CASTLGYEQYF. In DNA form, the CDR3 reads TGTGCCAGCACCCTAGGCTACGAGCAGTACTTC.

The CDR3 DNA reads as TGTGCCAGCAAATTAGGGGGAGTAGGCACCGGGGAGCTGTTTTTT. Its translation is CASKLGGVGTGELFF. The chain uses TRBV7-9 and TRBJ2-2, with a weak D call TRBD1 (6 bases). The CDR3 contains 15 residues. The germline V and J ends were trimmed by 7 bases and 4 bases, with 16 bases remaining between them. Germline V CDR1 and CDR2: SEHNR, FQNEAQ (reference sequence).

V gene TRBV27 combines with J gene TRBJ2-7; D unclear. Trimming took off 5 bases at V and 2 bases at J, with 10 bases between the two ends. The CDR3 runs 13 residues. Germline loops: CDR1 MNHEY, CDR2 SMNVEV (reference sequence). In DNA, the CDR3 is TGTGCCAGCAGTCTAAAACGAGCCTACGAGCAGTACTTC. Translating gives CASSLKRAYEQYF.

The CDR3 coding sequence is TGTGCCATCAGTGAGTCGGTAGCGGAACAGTCCTACGAGCAGTACTTC. Its translation is CAISESVAEQSYEQYF. The chain employs TRBV10-3 and TRBJ2-7; TRBD2 might be the D (6 bases). The CDR3 has 16 amino acids. Germline V lookup: CDR1 ENHRY, CDR2 SYGVKD. Deletions cut 0 bases from V and 1 base from J, with 13 bases between.

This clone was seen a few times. The CDR3 region is CAISPEGQGMNTEAFF. The CDR3 DNA sequence: TGTGCCATCAGCCCCGAGGGACAGGGGATGAACACTGAAGCTTTCTTT. V is TRBV10-3 and J is TRBJ1-1, with 10 bases aligning to TRBD1. This CDR3 is 16 amino acids long. CDR1 is ENHRY, CDR2 SYGVKD, per germline. V lost 6 bases to trimming and J lost 0 bases; unmatched junction nucleotides: 7.

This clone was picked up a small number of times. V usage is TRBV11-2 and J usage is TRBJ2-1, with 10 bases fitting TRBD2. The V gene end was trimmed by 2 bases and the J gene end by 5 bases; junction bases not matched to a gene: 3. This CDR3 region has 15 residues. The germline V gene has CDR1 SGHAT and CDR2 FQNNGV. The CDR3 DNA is TGTGCCAGCAGCTTAACTCTAGCGGGGGACAATGAGCAGTTCTTC. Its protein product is CASSLTLAGDNEQFF.

CDR3 region: CASSRGQYTGELFF. Here the CDR3 DNA reads TGTGCCAGCAGCAGGGGACAATACACCGGGGAGCTGTTTTTT. This chain links TRBV5-6 with TRBJ2-2; a weak D match, TRBD1 (6 bases). Germline V gives CDR1 SGHDT, CDR2 YYEEEE. This CDR3 contains 14 residues. V was pared by 4 bases and J by 3 bases, with 10 bases between. The variable domain in full, with the rest retrieved from reference TRBV5-6 and TRBJ2-2, is DAGVTQSPTHLIKTRGQQVTLRCSPKSGHDTVSWYQQALGQGPQFIFQYYEEEERQRGNFPDRFSGHQFPNYSSELNVNALLLGDSALYLCASSRGQYTGELFFGEGSRLTVL.

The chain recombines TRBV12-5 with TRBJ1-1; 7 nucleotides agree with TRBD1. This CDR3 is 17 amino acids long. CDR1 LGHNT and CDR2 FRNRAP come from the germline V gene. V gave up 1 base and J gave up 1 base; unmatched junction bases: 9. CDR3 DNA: TGTGCTAGTGGTTTGGCACGGGGACAGATCTGGAACACTGAAGCTTTCTTT. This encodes CASGLARGQIWNTEAFF.

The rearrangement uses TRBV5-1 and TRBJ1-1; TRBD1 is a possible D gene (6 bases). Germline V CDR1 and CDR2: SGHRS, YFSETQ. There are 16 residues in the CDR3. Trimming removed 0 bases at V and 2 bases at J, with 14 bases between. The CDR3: CASSLVGTPYNTEAFF. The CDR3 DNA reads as TGCGCCAGCAGCTTGGTCGGGACACCCTATAACACTGAAGCTTTCTTT. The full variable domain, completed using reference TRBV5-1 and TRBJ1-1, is KAGVTQTPRYLIKTRGQQVTLSCSPISGHRSVSWYQQTPGQGLQFLFEYFSETQRNKGNFPGRFSGRQFSNSRSEMNVSTLELGDSALYLCASSLVGTPYNTEAFFGQGTRLTVV.

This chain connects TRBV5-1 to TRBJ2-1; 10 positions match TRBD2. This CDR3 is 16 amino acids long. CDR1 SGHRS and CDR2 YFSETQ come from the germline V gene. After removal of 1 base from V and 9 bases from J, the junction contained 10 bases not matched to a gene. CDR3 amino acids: CASSLSLAGVYGEQFF. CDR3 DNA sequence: TGCGCCAGCAGCTTGAGCCTAGCGGGAGTTTACGGTGAGCAGTTCTTC.

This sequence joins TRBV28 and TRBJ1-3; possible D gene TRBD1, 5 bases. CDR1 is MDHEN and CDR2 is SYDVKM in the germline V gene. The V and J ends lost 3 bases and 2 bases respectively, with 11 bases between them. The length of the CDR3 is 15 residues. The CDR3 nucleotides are TGTGCCAGCAGTTTTAGGGACTCTCCTGGAAACACCATATATTTT. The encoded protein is CASSFRDSPGNTIYF.

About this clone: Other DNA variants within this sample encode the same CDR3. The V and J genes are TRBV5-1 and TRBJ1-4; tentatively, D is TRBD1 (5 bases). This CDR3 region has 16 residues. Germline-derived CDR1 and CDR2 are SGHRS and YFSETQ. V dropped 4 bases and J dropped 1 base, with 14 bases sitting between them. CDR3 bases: TGCGCCAGCAGCGAGGGACGGAGGGGAACTAATGAAAAACTGTTTTTT. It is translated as CASSEGRRGTNEKLFF. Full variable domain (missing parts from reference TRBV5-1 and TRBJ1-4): KAGVTQTPRYLIKTRGQQVTLSCSPISGHRSVSWYQQTPGQGLQFLFEYFSETQRNKGNFPGRFSGRQFSNSRSEMNVSTLELGDSALYLCASSEGRRGTNEKLFFGSGTQLSVL.

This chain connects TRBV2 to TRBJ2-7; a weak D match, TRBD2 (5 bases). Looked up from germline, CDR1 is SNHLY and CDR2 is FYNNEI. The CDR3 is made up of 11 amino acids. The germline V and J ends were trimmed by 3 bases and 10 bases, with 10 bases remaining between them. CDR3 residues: CASSDWTVQYF. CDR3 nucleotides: TGTGCCAGCAGTGATTGGACTGTTCAGTACTTC.

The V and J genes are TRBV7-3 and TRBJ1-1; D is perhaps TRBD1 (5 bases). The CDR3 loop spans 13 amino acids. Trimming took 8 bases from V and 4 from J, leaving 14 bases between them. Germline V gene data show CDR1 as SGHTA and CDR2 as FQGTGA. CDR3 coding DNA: TGTGCCAGCGGGAGTCGGGGGGGCACTGAAGCTTTCTTT. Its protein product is CASGSRGGTEAFF.